One TCR beta chain is described in this entry. This clonotype was counted ten times or more. Its antigen remains unidentified. Per-base quality was not reported, and no clone a single base away is much larger than it. This sample was taken from a study of regulatory T cells in long-lasting Graves disease (dated by TCRdb to the early 2020s). Study-level background: In the newly diagnosed Graves' disease group, patients had been taking antithyroid drugs for less than 3 months. This study used TCR sequencing and RNA sequencing of peripheral blood to compare persistent Graves' disease patients against newly diagnosed Graves' disease patients. The study took place in China and was registered as a clinical trial. A total of about 33 samples underwent TCR sequencing, from about 13 patients with persistent Graves' disease and approximately 20 patients with newly diagnosed Graves' disease. Study-wide findings and limitations: Persistent disease showed preferential use of TRBV28, TRBJ1-2 and TRBJ2-5, whereas newly diagnosed disease favored TRBV20-1 and TRBJ2-1. Only peripheral blood was studied, because thyroid tissue, the primary lesion, was inaccessible. Sequencing and analysis were limited to the TCR beta chain. Compared with newly diagnosed patients, persistent Graves' disease patients had lower TCR Shannon entropy and fewer highly expanded clones, which suggests clonal expansion. Persistent patients shared more public clonotypes among themselves (around 2,800) than newly diagnosed patients did (more than 950). The authors acknowledged the small sample size as a limitation that may reduce accuracy.

Relative to germline, V is 4 bases shorter and J is 0 bases shorter, with 16 bases between their ends. CDR1 and CDR2 are read off the germline V gene as MDHEN and SYDVKM. The CDR3 starts with the cysteine, ends with the phenylalanine, and has 17 residues. The DNA shown is the 51-base CDR3, in frame from base 1. This sample's time point label indicates: newly diagnosed GD, antithyroid drugs for less than 3 months. RNA was extracted from PBMCs in TRIzol for both TCR sequencing and RNA sequencing. Graves' disease was diagnosed according to American Thyroid Association guidelines. The patients came from an endocrinology department in Xi'an, China. From each patient, about 8.9 milliliters of peripheral blood was collected into an EDTA anticoagulant tube. Ficoll Paque Plus density gradient separation was used to isolate PBMCs, and no further T cell sorting was done. An Agilent 2100 Bioanalyzer and agarose gel were used to check RNA quality, and a NanoDrop 2000 was used to measure RNA concentration.

Receptor libraries were prepared by multiplex PCR. Instrument used: Illumina HiSeq 4000. iRepertoire HTBI primers and Arm-PCR amplification of CDR3 regions were used to construct TCR beta libraries. Gel purification was performed on PCR products prior to sequencing. The study's own analysis went as follows. Across samples, 60 to 75 TRBV and 13 to 15 TRBJ segments were identified and used for gene usage analysis of CDR3 amino acid clonotypes. Filtered high-quality paired reads were merged into contigs using COPE and FqMerger. BLAST was used to align contigs to IMGT TRBV, TRBD and TRBJ reference genes, and CDR3 was defined according to IMGT. Highly expanded clones were defined as clonotypes with a frequency above 0.1%. Shannon entropy was used to measure repertoire diversity, and the Gini coefficient was used to measure V-J evenness. A clonotype was considered public if more than one individual shared it. Using fastp trimming at Q25 and MiXCR clonotype assembly, TCRdb reanalyzed the public sequencing data and kept in-frame beta chains. Rows with one shared CDR3 protein collapse into an entry with the most common genes and DNA. The V and J calls shown here were made by TCRdb, not taken from the authors' results. The sample yields approximately 490,000 distinct CDR3 sequences; about 16% were counted once. The top ten constitute roughly an eighth of the sample.

These data also formed part of another study, on T cells in Graves' hyperthyroidism and ophthalmopathy. Per that second paper: Stable Graves' hyperthyroidism was defined as no progression to ophthalmopathy during 18 months of follow-up. Hyperthyroidism patients were aged 18 to 65 years and newly diagnosed, with disease duration of less than 2 months. Exclusion was applied to patients with uncontrolled infections, other autoimmune diseases, pregnancy or lactation. Diagnoses were established on the basis of clinical symptoms, serum thyroxine and TRAb, thyroid ultrasound, and orbital computed tomography. A first-round RT-PCR of the TCR CDR3 used the HTBI primer set with the Qiagen OneStep RT-PCR kit. Most expanded thyroid clonotypes (frequency above 0.001) were also detected in blood, suggesting blood repertoires may reflect thyroid immune responses. Ophthalmopathy was separated from stable hyperthyroidism by a 13 V-J signature model, with just over 85% sensitivity and approximately 81% specificity obtained in cross-validation and 80%/75% obtained in testing. In validation, the model predicted progression to ophthalmopathy a median of roughly 6.2 months before onset, with roughly 71% sensitivity and about 72% specificity. To identify TCR V-J signatures that set the groups apart, the researchers used a discovery cohort of 95 to 100 patients, made up of under 45 with Graves' ophthalmopathy and 57 with stable Graves' hyperthyroidism. Whether ophthalmopathy could be predicted prospectively was tested in an independent validation cohort made up of under 20 hyperthyroidism patients plus 17 patients who later progressed to ophthalmopathy. The roughly 90 discovery patients were divided at random into training and test sets in a 7:3 ratio. Thyroid tissue and blood T-cell repertoires from about 6 Graves' hyperthyroidism patients were also compared in the study. Once sampling was done, hyperthyroidism patients were given methimazole at a starting dose of 30 mg daily, whereas ophthalmopathy patients were given high-dose intravenous methylprednisolone. The libraries were constructed in a second round of multiplex PCR and then size-selected and purified. Sequencing of the libraries was done on an Illumina HiSeq2000 using paired-end 100 bp reads. SOAPnuke was used to process the raw data, with reads discarded if the reads contained adapters or uncalled bases, had a mean Phred below 15, or lacked an exact constant-primer or identifier match. High-quality paired reads were merged using COPE v1.2.5, and each unique nucleotide sequence was defined as a clonotype. MiTCR v1.1 was used to align the clonotypes against IMGT TRBV, TRBD and TRBJ reference segments. Analysis was restricted to V-J combinations with a frequency above 0.0001, which covered roughly 99% of repertoires. The TCS score was defined as the ratio of F50 (clonal expansion) to E x V (chaos), calculated using BLOSUM62-based TCRdist between CDR3 peptides within each V-J. Welch's t-statistics and random forest reduced 500 to 550 V-J features to 13, which were used in a naive Bayes classifier (R e1071). No statistical method was used to fix the sample size in advance, and group allocation was not hidden from the investigators. According to the paper, TCR Vbeta CDR3 sequencing was carried out on about 140 peripheral blood samples, which came from 40 to 45 ophthalmopathy, under 85 hyperthyroidism and roughly 17 progressor patients.

Here the chain combines TRBV28 and TRBJ2-1; the D gene assignment is ambiguous. The sequence was obtained from a middle-aged man with Graves disease. Donor details come from another sample of the same person, matched by shared clones. The sample was peripheral blood mononuclear cells (PBMCs), taken at new diagnosis, from a patient treated with antithyroid drugs. In nucleotides, the sequence is TGTGCCAGCAGTTCCCCCGGGTTAGGAAGCTCCTACAATGAGCAGTTCTTC. The resulting protein is CASSSPGLGSSYNEQFF.